This T cell receptor beta chain originates from a study of T cell repertoires in cytomegalovirus infection. Study details: A matching HLA type, together with CMV infection, was signaled by public TCR beta signatures.

In this sample, this clonotype turned up a few times. What it recognizes is unknown. Study-wide points: HLA-C-restricted, CMV-specific TCR beta clonotypes were dominant ex vivo.

MiXCR was run by TCRdb on the reads, yielding one entry per CDR3 protein. The table includes around 300,000 distinct CDR3 sequences, roughly 25% detected once. The CDR3 has 16 amino acids. V gave up 1 base and J gave up 0 bases; unmatched junction bases: 6. Germline lookup yields CDR1 SGHKS and CDR2 YYEKEE (reference sequence). This clonotype originated in a human donor in good health (CMV status not recorded). Some clones in this sample may be carry-over from other donors' samples. The specimen was cultured PBMCs, collected from culture after CMV antigen stimulation. The V call is TRBV5-5, the J call TRBJ1-1, with TRBD1 matching 7 bases. The CDR3 protein is CASSLRAGGMNTEAFF. The CDR3 DNA reads as TGTGCCAGCAGCTTGAGGGCAGGGGGGATGAACACTGAAGCTTTCTTT.